This T cell receptor (beta chain) emerged from a study of blood T cell repertoires in COVID-19. The wider study: Sources were T cells, B-cell-depleted T cells, or PBMCs; the material itself was cDNA or gDNA.

The protocol was immunoSEQ multiplex PCR, while the TCRdb copy is restricted to in-frame clones and leaves out a portion. The table has about 310,000 clones, 85% to 90% seen once. Germline V gene sequence: CDR1 MNHNS, CDR2 SASEGT. This CDR3 is built from 13 residues. V was trimmed by 3 bases and J by 6 bases, leaving 9 bases between them. The TCR sequence derives from a woman in her 30s with COVID-19, enrolled during active disease. The rearrangement joins TRBV6-1 to TRBJ1-5; D remains ambiguous. Sequencing was carried out using peripheral blood. CDR3 sequence: CASSDGVGQPQHF. The CDR3, as DNA: TGTGCCAGCAGTGACGGGGTAGGTCAGCCCCAGCATTTT.